One T cell receptor (beta chain) is described in this entry. Its antigen is unknown. TCRdb's copy holds only in-frame clones and misses some; the assay was immunoSEQ multiplex PCR. The sample contains more than 85,000 clones, roughly 80% of which appear only once. The length of the CDR3 is 15 residues. Germline-derived CDR1 and CDR2 are MNHEY and SVGAGI. V lost 6 bases, J lost 4 bases, and 7 bases stayed unmatched. The data derive from a study of T cell responses to AZD1222 COVID-19 vaccine. Study background: Whether given at about 4 or about 12 weeks, second doses were pooled.

General study results and limits: The breadth and depth of Spike-specific TCRs increased once two AZD1222 doses had been given. White British people made up most donors, females outnumbered males, and clonal diversity was possibly underestimated. Spike regions recognized by vaccine-associated CD4 TCRs spanned the protein, led by 160-218 and 743-854.

The chain couples TRBV6-5 to TRBJ1-5, with 9 bases identical to TRBD1. The receptor was derived from an adult in good health. The sequencing here drew on peripheral blood, taken on day 0 of AZD1222 vaccination. Here the CDR3 DNA reads TGTGCCAGCAGGCTCGGACAGGGGTCAAATCAGCCCCAGCATTTT. The encoded protein is CASRLGQGSNQPQHF.